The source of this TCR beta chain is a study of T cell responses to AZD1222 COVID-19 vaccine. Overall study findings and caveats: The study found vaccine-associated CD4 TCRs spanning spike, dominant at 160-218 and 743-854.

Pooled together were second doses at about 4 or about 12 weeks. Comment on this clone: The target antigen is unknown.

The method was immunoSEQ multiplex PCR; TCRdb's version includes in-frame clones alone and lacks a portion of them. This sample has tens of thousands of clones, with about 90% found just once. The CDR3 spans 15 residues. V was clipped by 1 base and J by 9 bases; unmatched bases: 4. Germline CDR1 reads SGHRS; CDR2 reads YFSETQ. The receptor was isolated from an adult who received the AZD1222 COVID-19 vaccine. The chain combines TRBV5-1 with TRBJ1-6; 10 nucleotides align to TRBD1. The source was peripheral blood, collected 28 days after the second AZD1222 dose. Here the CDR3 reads CASSLHRDRGSPLHF. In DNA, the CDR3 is TGCGCCAGCAGCTTGCACCGGGACAGGGGTTCACCCCTCCACTTT. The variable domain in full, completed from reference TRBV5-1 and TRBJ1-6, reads KAGVTQTPRYLIKTRGQQVTLSCSPISGHRSVSWYQQTPGQGLQFLFEYFSETQRNKGNFPGRFSGRQFSNSRSEMNVSTLELGDSALYLCASSLHRDRGSPLHFGNGTRLTVT.